What follows are 29 T cell receptor beta chains derived from one specimen sequenced in a study of T cell responses to AZD1222 COVID-19 vaccine. Repertoires were generated with immunoSEQ multiplex PCR, while TCRdb's copy carries only in-frame clones and drops some. The table has around 120,000 clones, just over 90% seen once. This specimen consisted of peripheral blood, obtained 28 days after the second AZD1222 dose. These receptors originate from an adult who received the AZD1222 COVID-19 vaccine.

This chain links TRBV6-2 or TRBV6-3 with TRBJ1-1; maybe TRBD1 (6 bases). CDR1 is MNHEY and CDR2 is SVGEGT in the germline V gene. The ends were cut back, 5 bases at V and 4 bases at J, with 11 bases in the middle. The CDR3 has 13 amino acids. The DNA of the CDR3 is TGTGCCAGCAGTATCAGGGGTTTCACTGAAGCTTTCTTT. It is translated as CASSIRGFTEAFF.

Concerning this clone itself: This CDR3 is also generated by other DNA sequences in the sample. The chain employs TRBV20-1 and TRBJ2-3; D remains unclear. The CDR3 length is 11 residues. Germline V lookup: CDR1 DFQATT, CDR2 SNEGSKA (reference sequence). V shed 6 bases and J shed 3 bases, with 7 bases lying between them. The CDR3: CSALLTDTQYF. In DNA, the CDR3 is TGCAGTGCCCTCCTAACAGATACGCAGTATTTT.

This clone is a singleton in its sample. The chain uses TRBV7-7 and TRBJ2-1, with TRBD2 identical over 8 bases. V lost 5 bases, J lost 2 bases, and 8 bases stayed unmatched. The CDR3 runs to 16 residues. Germline V lookup: CDR1 SSHAT, CDR2 FNYEAQ (reference sequence). CDR3 in DNA: TGTGCCAGCAGCCCGGGGGGGGGACTACCCTACAATGAGCAGTTCTTC. Translating it yields CASSPGGGLPYNEQFF.

The chain has TRBV5-4 and TRBJ2-7; possible D gene TRBD1, 6 bases. V was clipped by 3 bases and J by 3 bases, with 10 bases between them. Germline CDR1 is SGHNT and CDR2 is YYREEE (reference sequence). The CDR3 totals 13 residues. CDR3 loop: CASSSEGGYEQYF. The CDR3 nucleotides are TGTGCCAGCAGCTCGGAAGGGGGCTACGAGCAGTACTTC.

The rearrangement joins TRBV18 to TRBJ2-2; TRBD1 aligns across 7 bases. V dropped 0 bases and J dropped 8; count of bases not matched to a gene: 9. Germline V lookup: CDR1 KGHSH, CDR2 LQKENI. The CDR3 is 16 amino acids. The CDR3 coding sequence is TGTGCCAGCTCACCACCGTCGGGACAGATCTCGGGGGAGCTGTTTTTT. Translation: CASSPPSGQISGELFF.

The chain is built from TRBV18 and TRBJ2-1; TRBD2 aligns across 14 bases. Germline V lookup: CDR1 KGHSH, CDR2 LQKENI. The trim removed 3 bases at V and 2 bases at J, leaving 0 bases unmatched. The CDR3 consists of 16 residues. The DNA for the CDR3 is TGTGCCAGCTCACCGGGACTAGCGGGAGCCTACAATGAGCAGTTCTTC. Translated, it gives CASSPGLAGAYNEQFF.

The chain combines TRBV5-1 with TRBJ2-2; no reliable D call. CDR1 and CDR2 (germline): SGHRS, YFSETQ. The CDR3 runs to 16 residues. The V and J ends lost 0 bases and 1 base respectively, with 10 bases between them. CDR3 nucleotide sequence: TGCGCCAGCAGCTTGGACGGACCCCGGAACACCGGGGAGCTGTTTTTT. It is translated as CASSLDGPRNTGELFF.

The table lists this clone with a few counts. The chain couples TRBV4-1 to TRBJ2-7; TRBD2 matches 8 bases. Germline loops: CDR1 MGHRA, CDR2 YSYEKL. With V trimmed by 0 bases and J by 3 bases, 10 bases remained unmatched. The length of the CDR3 is 17 residues. CDR3 sequence reads: CASSQDATRGGRYEQYF. CDR3 coding DNA: TGCGCCAGCAGCCAAGATGCGACCCGGGGGGGTCGCTACGAGCAGTACTTC.

This clone was seen just once. J is TRBJ2-3 and V is TRBV6-5; unclear D gene. Germline lookup yields CDR1 MNHEY and CDR2 SVGAGI. The CDR3 length is 11 residues. V was cut by 6 bases and J by 7 bases, with 8 bases left in between. The CDR3: CASRDGNTQYF. The CDR3 coding sequence is TGTGCCAGCAGGGACGGTAATACGCAGTATTTT.

This chain joins TRBV6-5 and TRBJ1-6; D is ambiguous. The CDR3 runs 11 residues. Germline loops: CDR1 MNHEY, CDR2 SVGAGI. V was cut by 7 bases and J by 10 bases, with 8 bases left in between. The CDR3 here is CASKDGSPLHF. The CDR3 DNA is TGTGCCAGCAAGGACGGATCACCCCTCCACTTT.

The V gene is TRBV29-1, the J gene TRBJ2-7; 11 positions agree with TRBD2. The CDR3 sequence is 14 residues long. CDR1 is SQVTM, CDR2 ANQGSEA, per germline. The V gene end was trimmed by 6 bases and the J gene end by 1 base; junction bases not matched to a gene: 5. CDR3: CSVLGLAGSYEQYF. The CDR3 DNA is TGCAGCGTCCTCGGACTAGCGGGTTCCTACGAGCAGTACTTC.

The V call is TRBV5-8, the J call TRBJ1-4, with no clear D. Trimming stripped 0 bases from V and 12 bases from J, with 9 bases between. This CDR3 has 12 residues. The V gene's germline CDR1 is SGHTS and CDR2 YDEGEE. CDR3 amino acids: CASSLGRFELFF. CDR3 in DNA: TGTGCCAGCAGCTTGGGCCGTTTCGAACTGTTTTTT.

The rearrangement uses TRBV9 and TRBJ2-6; no definite D call. Germline-derived CDR1 and CDR2 are SGDLS and YYNGEE. The V gene lost 4 bases and the J gene lost 0 bases, with 17 bases spanning the gap. The CDR3 covers 18 residues. The CDR3 DNA sequence: TGTGCCAGCAGCCGTTTAGAGAGTCGAGCCTCTGGGGCCAACGTCCTGACTTTC. This translates into CASSRLESRASGANVLTF.

V is TRBV30 and J is TRBJ1-4, with a possible D match to TRBD1 (5 bases). V dropped 4 bases and J dropped 0 bases, with 18 bases sitting between them. Per the germline V gene, CDR1 is GTSNPN and CDR2 is SVGIG (reference sequence). This CDR3 region has 17 residues. The CDR3 reads CAWKGWGEFSTNEKLFF. CDR3 sequence (DNA): TGTGCCTGGAAAGGTTGGGGCGAGTTTTCAACTAATGAAAAACTGTTTTTT. Based on the CDR3 plus reference TRBV30 and TRBJ1-4, the full variable domain is SQTIHQWPATLVQPVGSPLSLECTVEGTSNPNLYWYRQAAGRGLQLLFYSVGIGQISSEVPQNLSASRPQDRQFILSSKKLLLSDSGFYLCAWKGWGEFSTNEKLFFGSGTQLSVL.

The chain joins TRBV24-1 to TRBJ2-5; TRBD2 aligns across 7 bases. Trimming removed 2 bases from V and 1 base from J; junction bases left unmatched: 3. Germline V lookup: CDR1 KGHDR, CDR2 SFDVKD. This CDR3 contains 15 residues. CDR3 residues: CATSDSGGRQETQYF. The CDR3 DNA reads as TGTGCCACCAGTGATTCGGGGGGACGCCAAGAGACCCAGTACTTC.

The rearrangement links TRBV19 to TRBJ1-3; a possible D gene is TRBD1 (5 bases). V lost 5 bases and J lost 1, with 15 bases in between. The germline V gene encodes CDR1 LNHDA and CDR2 SQIVND (reference sequence). The CDR3 runs 16 residues. The DNA of the CDR3 is TGTGCCAGTAGTTCCGGGGGGATCGTATCTGGAAACACCATATATTTT. This sequence encodes CASSSGGIVSGNTIYF. The variable domain in full, with the rest retrieved from reference TRBV19 and TRBJ1-3, is DGGITQSPKYLFRKEGQNVTLSCEQNLNHDAMYWYRQDPGQGLRLIYYSQIVNDFQKGDIAEGYSVSREKKESFPLTVTSAQKNPTAFYLCASSSGGIVSGNTIYFGEGSWLTVV.

This clone was counted a few times. The chain employs TRBV12-3 or TRBV12-4 and TRBJ2-5; 9 bases agree with TRBD2. The ends lost 5 bases at V and 5 bases at J; junction bases unmatched: 3. The length of the CDR3 is 13 residues. The CDR3 DNA is TGTGCCAGCAGTCCCGGACTAGCGGAGACCCAGTACTTC. Translation gives CASSPGLAETQYF.

J is TRBJ1-3 and V is TRBV12-3 or TRBV12-4; D ambiguous. V lost 6 bases to trimming and J lost 4 bases, with 7 bases between them. The CDR3 contains 12 residues. This CDR3 reads CASSPAGNTIYF. The DNA for the CDR3 is TGTGCCAGCAGCCCCGCCGGAAACACCATATATTTT.

The chain is built from TRBV7-2 and TRBJ2-7; 15 positions agree with TRBD2. Germline V gene data show CDR1 as SGHTA and CDR2 as FQGNSA. The CDR3 length is 14 residues. V gave up 7 bases and J gave up 3 bases; unmatched junction bases: 1. CDR3 region: CASKGLAGGYEQYF. CDR3 in DNA: TGTGCCAGCAAGGGACTAGCGGGAGGCTACGAGCAGTACTTC.

The chain carries TRBV27 and TRBJ1-2, with 7 nucleotides matching TRBD1. This CDR3 has 15 amino acids. V lost 6 bases and J lost 8; bases outside the gene matches: 15. Germline V gives CDR1 MNHEY, CDR2 SMNVEV (reference sequence). The CDR3 here is CASRENRGKWGGYTF. CDR3 in DNA: TGTGCCAGCAGAGAAAACAGGGGAAAGTGGGGCGGCTACACCTTC.

This clone was recorded only once. This chain connects TRBV5-6 to TRBJ2-1, with D possibly matching TRBD2 (5 bases). CDR3 length: 16 residues. The V end lost 2 bases, the J end lost 2 bases, and 14 bases lay between the germline ends. Germline CDR1 SGHDT, CDR2 YYEEEE. Here the CDR3 reads CASSFPRLAAYNEQFF. CDR3 in DNA: TGTGCCAGCAGCTTCCCCCGGCTAGCCGCCTACAATGAGCAGTTCTTC.

The V gene is TRBV10-3, the J gene TRBJ2-3; possibly TRBD2 for D (5 bases). Germline CDR1 is ENHRY and CDR2 is SYGVKD. V was clipped by 4 bases and J by 6 bases, with 17 bases between them. The CDR3 sequence is 15 residues long. The CDR3 coding sequence is TGTGCCATCAGTGCCCCCCTCCCGGGCGGGGATACGCAGTATTTT. It specifies CAISAPLPGGDTQYF.

The V and J genes are TRBV29-1 and TRBJ1-2; D remains ambiguous. The CDR3 has 11 residues. V lost 8 bases, J lost 10 bases, and 17 bases lay in between. The V gene's germline CDR1 is SQVTM and CDR2 ANQGSEA. CDR3 sequence: CSITEEGSYTF. CDR3 nucleotides: TGCAGCATCACCGAGGAGGGATCCTACACCTTC.

This chain connects TRBV25-1 to TRBJ2-3; D gene unclear. CDR1 and CDR2 (germline): MGHDK, SYGVNS. This CDR3 spans 13 amino acids. Trimming removed 4 bases from V and 3 bases from J, with 8 bases in between. CDR3: CASSGTATDTQYF. As DNA, the CDR3 is TGTGCCAGCAGTGGCACGGCGACAGATACGCAGTATTTT.

The chain carries TRBV18 and TRBJ1-1; D is ambiguous. Germline CDR1 reads KGHSH; CDR2 reads LQKENI. The CDR3 is made up of 13 amino acids. Trimming pared 2 bases from V and 1 base from J, leaving 5 bases between. CDR3 amino acids: CASSPGRNTEAFF. Here the CDR3 DNA reads TGTGCCAGCTCACCAGGGCGGAACACTGAAGCTTTCTTT.

This clone was seen just once. The J gene is TRBJ1-1, the V gene TRBV6-6; D gene uncertain. The CDR3 loop spans 15 amino acids. CDR1 is MNHNY, CDR2 SVGAGI, per germline (reference sequence). Trimming shortened V by 2 bases and J by 0 bases, and 10 bases separated the two germline ends. This chain's CDR3 is CASSYPGVLNTEAFF. As DNA, the CDR3 is TGTGCCAGCAGTTACCCCGGGGTACTGAACACTGAAGCTTTCTTT.

The chain uses TRBV14 and TRBJ1-6, with D possibly TRBD1 on 5 matching bases. This CDR3 region has 14 residues. V was pared by 1 base and J by 10 bases, with 11 bases between. Germline CDR1 reads SGHDN; CDR2 reads FVKESK. The CDR3 loop is CASSQVAGNSPLHF. The CDR3, as DNA: TGTGCCAGCAGCCAAGTAGCAGGGAACTCACCCCTCCACTTT. The whole variable domain, remainder taken from reference TRBV14 and TRBJ1-6, is EAGVTQFPSHSVIEKGQTVTLRCDPISGHDNLYWYRRVMGKEIKFLLHFVKESKQDESGMPNNRFLAERTGGTYSTLKVQPAELEDSGVYFCASSQVAGNSPLHFGNGTRLTVT.

Regarding this clone: Other DNA sequences in this sample translate to the same CDR3. The CDR3, as DNA: TGTGCCAGCAGTCAGGGGTACGAGCAGTACTTC. Protein product: CASSQGYEQYF. The rearrangement links TRBV2 to TRBJ2-7; TRBD1 is a possible D gene (6 bases). V lost 5 bases and J lost 4, with 6 bases in between. Per germline, CDR1 SNHLY and CDR2 FYNNEI. The CDR3 runs 11 residues. Full variable domain (missing parts from reference TRBV2 and TRBJ2-7): EPEVTQTPSHQVTQMGQEVILRCVPISNHLYFYWYRQILGQKVEFLVSFYNNEISEKSEIFDDQFSVERPDGSNFTLKIRSTKLEDSAMYFCASSQGYEQYFGPGTRLTVT.

This chain connects TRBV9 to TRBJ2-2, with 12 bases identical to TRBD2. CDR1 is SGDLS, CDR2 YYNGEE, per germline. This CDR3 is built from 17 residues. The V and J ends lost 6 bases and 3 bases, in that order; junction bases with no gene match: 9. CDR3 bases: TGTGCCAGCAACGGACTAGCGGGAAGTTTGGACACCGGGGAGCTGTTTTTT. Translating it yields CASNGLAGSLDTGELFF.